This T cell receptor (beta chain) originates from a study of regulatory T cells in long-lasting Graves disease. Study-wide results and limits: Persistent disease was characterized by preferential usage of TRBV28, TRBJ1-2 and TRBJ2-5. Persistent Graves' cases showed lower TCR diversity than newly diagnosed cases. Samples came from peripheral blood alone, without thyroid tissue.

Time point defined: persistent/refractory GD, antithyroid drugs over 5 years with positive TRAb. Extracted PBMC RNA gave rise to the TCR library. Staff drew about 8.2 milliliters of peripheral blood into EDTA tubes. Arm-PCR of CDR3 regions and iRepertoire HTBI primers were the basis on which TCR beta libraries were built. MiXCR, applied by TCRdb to the multiplex PCR reads, yields one record per CDR3 protein. The sample contains 700,000 or so distinct CDR3 sequences, 30% of which appear only once. This clonotype has just a few counts. Its antigen is undetermined. A junction end diverges from the germline sequence, so it may reflect a read error. Germline-derived CDR1 and CDR2 are MDHEN and SYDVKM. CDR3 size: 15 residues.

This receptor was obtained from a female donor with Graves disease. The source material was peripheral blood mononuclear cells (PBMCs), sampled when the disease was refractory, from a patient treated with antithyroid drugs. This chain uses TRBV28 with TRBJ1-1; D might be TRBD1 (6 bases). DNA for the CDR3: TGTGTCAGCAGTTTACACCCACAGGGTAGAGGTGAAGCTTTCTTT. Its translation is CVSSLHPQGRGEAFF.